This T cell receptor (beta chain) appears in the sequencing data of a study of cytomegalovirus exposure and HLA in healthy donors. Background on the study: The 130 or so validation repertoires, a later analysis reported, used the same platform as the 600 to 700 first-cohort repertoires.

On this clone itself: Its target is unknown.

Broader study findings: Diagnosis of cytomegalovirus status made by the classifier reportedly showed high specificity and sensitivity. The study flagged some 180 TCR beta chains as cytomegalovirus-associated.

Sequencing used immunoSEQ multiplex PCR; TCRdb keeps in-frame clones, though not all of them. Found here are about 130,000 clones, 95% to 97% of them singletons; the top ten hold 1.7%. V lost 0 bases, J lost 7 bases, and 10 bases lay in between. This CDR3 spans 14 amino acids. CDR1 is SGHTA and CDR2 is FQGTGA in the germline V gene. The gene calls are TRBV7-3 and TRBJ2-1; a possible D gene is TRBD2 (6 bases). The TCR comes from a man aged 18 to 29 in good health and CMV-seronegative. Material for sequencing was PBMCs. CDR3 amino acids: CASSLTVGGNEQFF. The CDR3 region has the DNA TGTGCCAGCAGCTTAACGGTGGGGGGTAATGAGCAGTTCTTC.